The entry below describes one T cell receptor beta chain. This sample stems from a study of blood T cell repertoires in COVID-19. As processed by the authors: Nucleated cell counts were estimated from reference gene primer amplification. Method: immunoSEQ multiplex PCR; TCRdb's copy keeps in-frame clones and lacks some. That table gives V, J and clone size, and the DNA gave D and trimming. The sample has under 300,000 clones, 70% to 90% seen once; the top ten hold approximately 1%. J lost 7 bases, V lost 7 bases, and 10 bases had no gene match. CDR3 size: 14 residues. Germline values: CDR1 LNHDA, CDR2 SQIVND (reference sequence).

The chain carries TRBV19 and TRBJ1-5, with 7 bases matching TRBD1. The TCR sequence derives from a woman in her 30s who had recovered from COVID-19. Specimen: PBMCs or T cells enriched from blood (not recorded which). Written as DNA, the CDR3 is TGTGCCAGTACCCTTCTGACAGGGAACCAGCCCCAGCATTTT. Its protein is CASTLLTGNQPQHF.